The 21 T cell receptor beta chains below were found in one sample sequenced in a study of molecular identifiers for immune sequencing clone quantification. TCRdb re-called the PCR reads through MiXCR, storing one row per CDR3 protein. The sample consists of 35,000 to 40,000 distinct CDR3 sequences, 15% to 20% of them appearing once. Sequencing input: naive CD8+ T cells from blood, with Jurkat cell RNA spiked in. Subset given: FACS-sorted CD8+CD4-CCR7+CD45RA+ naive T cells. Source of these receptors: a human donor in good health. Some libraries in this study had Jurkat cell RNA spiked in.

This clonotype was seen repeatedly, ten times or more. CDR3 DNA sequence: TGCAGTGCCAACGAGGAGGGGTGGAACACTGAAGCTTTCTTT. Its protein product is CSANEEGWNTEAFF. This sequence joins TRBV20-1 and TRBJ1-1; TRBD1 is a possible D gene (5 bases). Deletions cut 6 bases from V and 1 base from J, with 15 bases between. The CDR3 is 14 amino acids. CDR1 is DFQATT and CDR2 is SNEGSKA in the germline V gene (reference sequence).

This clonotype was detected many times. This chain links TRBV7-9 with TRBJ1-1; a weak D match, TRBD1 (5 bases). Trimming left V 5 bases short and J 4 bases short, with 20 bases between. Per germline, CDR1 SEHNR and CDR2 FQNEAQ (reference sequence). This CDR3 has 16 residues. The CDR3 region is CASSPEGGALATEAFF. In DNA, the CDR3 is TGTGCCAGCAGCCCCGAAGGAGGGGCGTTGGCCACTGAAGCTTTCTTT.

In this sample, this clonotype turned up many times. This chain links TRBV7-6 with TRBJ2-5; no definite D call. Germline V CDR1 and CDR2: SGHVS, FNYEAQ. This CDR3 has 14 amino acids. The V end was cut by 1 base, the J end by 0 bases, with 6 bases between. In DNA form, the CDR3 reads TGTGCCAGCAGCTTAGTCGACCACCAAGAGACCCAGTACTTC. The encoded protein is CASSLVDHQETQYF.

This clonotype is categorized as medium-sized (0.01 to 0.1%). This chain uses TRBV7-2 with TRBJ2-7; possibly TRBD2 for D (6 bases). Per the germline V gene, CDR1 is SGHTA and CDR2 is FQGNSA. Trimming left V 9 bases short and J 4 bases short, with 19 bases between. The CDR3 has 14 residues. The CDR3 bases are TGTGCCAGTCAGGATAGCGGCCTTAGGTACGAGCAGTACTTC. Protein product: CASQDSGLRYEQYF.

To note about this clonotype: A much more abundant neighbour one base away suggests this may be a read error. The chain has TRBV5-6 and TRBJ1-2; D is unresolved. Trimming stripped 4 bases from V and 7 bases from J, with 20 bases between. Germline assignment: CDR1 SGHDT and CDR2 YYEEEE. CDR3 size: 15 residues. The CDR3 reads CASSEMEIPYFGYTF. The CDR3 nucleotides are TGTGCCAGCAGCGAGATGGAGATTCCTTACTTTGGCTACACCTTC. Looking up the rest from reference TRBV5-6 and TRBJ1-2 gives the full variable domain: DAGVTQSPTHLIKTRGQQVTLRCSPKSGHDTVSWYQQALGQGPQFIFQYYEEEERQRGNFPDRFSGHQFPNYSSELNVNALLLGDSALYLCASSEMEIPYFGYTFGSGTRLTVV.

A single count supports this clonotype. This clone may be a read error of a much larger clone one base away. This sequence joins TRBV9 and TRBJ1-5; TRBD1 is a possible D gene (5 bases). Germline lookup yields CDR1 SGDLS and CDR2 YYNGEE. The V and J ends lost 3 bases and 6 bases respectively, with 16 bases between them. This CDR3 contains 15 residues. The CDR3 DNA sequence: TGTGCCAGCAGCGCGGGACGGGGGTTCACTCAGCCCCAGCATTTT. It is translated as CASSAGRGFTQPQHF. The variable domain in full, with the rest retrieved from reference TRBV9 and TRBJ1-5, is DSGVTQTPKHLITATGQRVTLRCSPRSGDLSVYWYQQSLDQGLQFLIQYYNGEERAKGNILERFSAQQFPDLHSELNLSSLELGDSALYFCASSAGRGFTQPQHFGDGTRLSIL.

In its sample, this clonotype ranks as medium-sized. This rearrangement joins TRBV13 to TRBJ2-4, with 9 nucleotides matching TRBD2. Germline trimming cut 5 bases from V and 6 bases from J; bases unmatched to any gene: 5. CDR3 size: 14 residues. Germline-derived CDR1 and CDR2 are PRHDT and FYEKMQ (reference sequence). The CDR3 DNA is TGTGCCAGCAGCCAGGGACTAGCCCTAAACATTCAGTACTTC. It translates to CASSQGLALNIQYF.

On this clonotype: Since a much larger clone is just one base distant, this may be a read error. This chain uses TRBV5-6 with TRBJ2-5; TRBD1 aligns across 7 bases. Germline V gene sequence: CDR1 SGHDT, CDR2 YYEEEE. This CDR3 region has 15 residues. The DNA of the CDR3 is TGTGCCAGCAGTAAAGACGACAGGGATCAAGAGGCCCAGTACTTC. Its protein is CASSKDDRDQEAQYF.

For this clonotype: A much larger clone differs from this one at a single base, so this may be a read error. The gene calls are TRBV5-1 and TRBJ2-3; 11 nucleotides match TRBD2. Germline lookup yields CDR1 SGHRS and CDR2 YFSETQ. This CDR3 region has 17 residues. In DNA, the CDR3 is TGCGCCAGCTGCTTCCCCAATAGCGGGGGGGCCGTAGATACGCAGTATTTT. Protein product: CASCFPNSGGAVDTQYF. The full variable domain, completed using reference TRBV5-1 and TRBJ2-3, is KAGVTQTPRYLIKTRGQQVTLSCSPISGHRSVSWYQQTPGQGLQFLFEYFSETQRNKGNFPGRFSGRQFSNSRSEMNVSTLELGDSALYLCASCFPNSGGAVDTQYFGPGTRLTVL.

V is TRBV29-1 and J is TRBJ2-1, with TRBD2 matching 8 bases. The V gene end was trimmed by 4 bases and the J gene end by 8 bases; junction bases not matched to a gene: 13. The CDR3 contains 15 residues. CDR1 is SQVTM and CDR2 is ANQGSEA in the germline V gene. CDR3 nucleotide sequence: TGCAGCGTTGCCGCCGGGTTAGCGGGAAAGGATGAGCAGTTCTTC. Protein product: CSVAAGLAGKDEQFF.

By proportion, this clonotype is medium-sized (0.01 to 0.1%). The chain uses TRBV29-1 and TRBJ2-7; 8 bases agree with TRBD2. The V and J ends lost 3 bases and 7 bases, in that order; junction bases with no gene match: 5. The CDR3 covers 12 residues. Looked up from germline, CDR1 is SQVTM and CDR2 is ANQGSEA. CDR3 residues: CSVDTSGPEQYF. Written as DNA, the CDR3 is TGCAGCGTTGACACTAGCGGCCCTGAGCAGTACTTC.

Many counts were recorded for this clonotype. CDR3 bases: TGCAGTGCTAGAGAACTAGCGGGAGTATCAAATCCGGAGACCCAGTACTTC. It translates to CSARELAGVSNPETQYF. V usage is TRBV20-1 and J usage is TRBJ2-5; 11 bases agree with TRBD2. The length of the CDR3 is 17 residues. Germline V gene sequence: CDR1 DFQATT, CDR2 SNEGSKA (reference sequence). The J segment lost 5 bases and the V segment lost 0 bases, leaving 11 bases of the junction unmatched.

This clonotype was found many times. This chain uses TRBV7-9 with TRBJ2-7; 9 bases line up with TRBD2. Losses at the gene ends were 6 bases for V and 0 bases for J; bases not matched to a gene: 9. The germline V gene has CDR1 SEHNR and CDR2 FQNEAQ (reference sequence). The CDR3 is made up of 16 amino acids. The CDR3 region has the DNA TGTGCCAGCAGTTCCGCCCTAGCGGGAAACTCCTACGAGCAGTACTTC. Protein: CASSSALAGNSYEQYF.

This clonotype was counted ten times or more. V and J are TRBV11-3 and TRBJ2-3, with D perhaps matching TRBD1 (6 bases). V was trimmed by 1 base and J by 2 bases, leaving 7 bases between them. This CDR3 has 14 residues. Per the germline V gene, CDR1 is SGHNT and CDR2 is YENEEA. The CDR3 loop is CASSLGQATDTQYF. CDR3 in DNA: TGTGCCAGCAGCTTAGGACAGGCCACAGATACGCAGTATTTT.

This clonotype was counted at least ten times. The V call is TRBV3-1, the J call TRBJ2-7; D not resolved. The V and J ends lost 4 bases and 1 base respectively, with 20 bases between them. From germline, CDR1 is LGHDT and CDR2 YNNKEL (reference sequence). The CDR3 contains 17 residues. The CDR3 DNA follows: TGTGCCAGCAGCCCCCGACTGGCCGGGTGGGTTTCCTACGAGCAGTACTTC. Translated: CASSPRLAGWVSYEQYF.

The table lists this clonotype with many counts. For the CDR3, the DNA is TGTGCCAGCAGTTCAAGGGGTACGGAGACCCAGTACTTC. Amino acids: CASSSRGTETQYF. The chain has TRBV27 and TRBJ2-5; possible D gene TRBD1, 5 bases. Germline V CDR1 and CDR2: MNHEY, SMNVEV (reference sequence). Trimming pared 4 bases from V and 5 bases from J, leaving 11 bases between. This CDR3 has 13 amino acids.

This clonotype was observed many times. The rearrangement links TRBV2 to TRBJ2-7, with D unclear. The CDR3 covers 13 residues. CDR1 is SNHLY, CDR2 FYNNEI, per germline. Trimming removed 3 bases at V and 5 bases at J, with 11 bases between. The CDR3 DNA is TGTGCCAGCAGTGACCCAGGTCCAGACGAGCAGTACTTC. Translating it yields CASSDPGPDEQYF.

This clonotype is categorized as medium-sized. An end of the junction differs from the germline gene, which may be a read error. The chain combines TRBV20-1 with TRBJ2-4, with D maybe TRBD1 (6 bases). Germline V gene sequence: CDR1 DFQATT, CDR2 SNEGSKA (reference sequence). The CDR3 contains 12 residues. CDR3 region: CSASRNRVFPDF. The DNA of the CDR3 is TGCAGTGCTTCCAGAAACAGGGTGTTTCCGGACTTC.

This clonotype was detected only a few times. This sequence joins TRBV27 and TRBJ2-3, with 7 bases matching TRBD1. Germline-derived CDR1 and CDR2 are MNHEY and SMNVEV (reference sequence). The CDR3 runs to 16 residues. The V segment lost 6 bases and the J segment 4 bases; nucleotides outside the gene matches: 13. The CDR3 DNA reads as TGTGCCAGCAGCACCGACAGGGTCGGCAGCGCAGATACGCAGTATTTT. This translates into CASSTDRVGSADTQYF.

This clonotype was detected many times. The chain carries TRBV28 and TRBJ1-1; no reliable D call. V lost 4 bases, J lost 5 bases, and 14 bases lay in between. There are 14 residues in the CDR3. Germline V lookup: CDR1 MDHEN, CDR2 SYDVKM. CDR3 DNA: TGTGCCAGCAGTTCACGACGGCAGCCAACTGAAGCTTTCTTT. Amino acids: CASSSRRQPTEAFF.

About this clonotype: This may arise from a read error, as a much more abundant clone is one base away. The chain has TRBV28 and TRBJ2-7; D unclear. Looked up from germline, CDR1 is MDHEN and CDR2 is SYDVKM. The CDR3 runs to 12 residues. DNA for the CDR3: TGTGCCAGCACCTCGTCCTACGAGGAGCAGCACTTC. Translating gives CASTSSYEEQHF.